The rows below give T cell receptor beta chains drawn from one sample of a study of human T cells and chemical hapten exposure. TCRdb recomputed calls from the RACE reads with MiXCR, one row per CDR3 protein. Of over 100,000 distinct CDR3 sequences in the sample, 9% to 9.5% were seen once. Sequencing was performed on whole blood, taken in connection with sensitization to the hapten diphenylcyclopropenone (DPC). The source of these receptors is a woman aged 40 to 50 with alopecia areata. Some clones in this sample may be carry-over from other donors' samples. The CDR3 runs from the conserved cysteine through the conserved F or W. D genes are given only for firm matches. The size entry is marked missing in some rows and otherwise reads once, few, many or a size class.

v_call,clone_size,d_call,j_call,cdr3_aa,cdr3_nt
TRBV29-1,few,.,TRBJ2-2,CSAKLSGDLGTGELFF,TGCAGCGCCAAGTTATCCGGGGATCTAGGAACCGGGGAGCTGTTTTTT
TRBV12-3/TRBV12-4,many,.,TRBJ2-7,CASSQWTGWGYEQYF,TGTGCCAGCAGTCAGTGGACCGGGTGGGGGTACGAGCAGTACTTC
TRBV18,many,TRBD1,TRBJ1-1,CASSRASGTGSPAFF,TGTGCCAGCTCACGCGCCTCGGGGACAGGGTCTCCTGCTTTCTTT
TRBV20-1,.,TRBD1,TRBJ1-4,CSARGQDEKLFF,TGCAGTGCCAGGGGGCAGGATGAAAAACTGTTTTTT
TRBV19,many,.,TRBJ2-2,CASSIASGTGELFF,TGTGCCAGTAGTATAGCCTCAGGCACCGGGGAGCTGTTTTTT
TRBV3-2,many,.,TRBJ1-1,CASSQRPGMNTEAFF,TGTGCCAGCAGCCAAAGGCCCGGCATGAACACTGAAGCTTTCTTT
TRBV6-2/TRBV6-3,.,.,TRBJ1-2,CASSYGIKNYGYTF,TGTGCCAGCAGTTACGGGATAAAGAACTATGGCTACACCTTC
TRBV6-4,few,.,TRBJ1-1,CASRANTEAFF,TGTGCCAGCAGGGCTAACACTGAAGCTTTCTTT
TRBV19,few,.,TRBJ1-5,CASSIFAGADQPQHF,TGTGCCAGTAGTATATTTGCAGGGGCTGATCAGCCCCAGCATTTT
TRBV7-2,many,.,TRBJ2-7,CASSSSRAYEQYF,TGTGCCAGCAGCTCCTCTCGGGCCTACGAGCAGTACTTC
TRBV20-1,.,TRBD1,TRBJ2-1,CSAWTGSPVYEQFF,TGCAGTGCTTGGACAGGGAGCCCAGTCTATGAGCAGTTCTTC
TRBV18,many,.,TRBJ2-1,CASSPGERPYNEQFF,TGTGCCAGCTCACCGGGGGAGAGGCCCTACAATGAGCAGTTCTTC
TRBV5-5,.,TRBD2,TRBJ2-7,CASSLQGGTSYEQYF,TGTGCCAGCAGCTTGCAGGGAGGGACCTCCTACGAGCAGTACTTC
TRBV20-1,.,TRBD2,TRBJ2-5,CSATTSGEETQYF,TGCAGTGCTACTACTAGCGGGGAAGAGACCCAGTACTTC
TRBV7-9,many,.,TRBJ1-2,CASSPLRGAGGYTF,TGTGCCAGCAGCCCTCTCCGGGGGGCTGGTGGCTACACCTTC
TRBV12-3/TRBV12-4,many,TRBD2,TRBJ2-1,CASSSPPSGGRNEQFF,TGTGCCAGCAGTTCCCCCCCGAGCGGGGGTAGGAATGAGCAGTTCTTC
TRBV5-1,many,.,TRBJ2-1,CASSPQPSSYNEQFF,TGCGCCAGCAGCCCTCAACCGAGCTCCTACAATGAGCAGTTCTTC
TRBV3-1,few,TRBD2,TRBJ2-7,CASSQGLADYEQYF,TGTGCCAGCAGCCAAGGACTAGCGGACTACGAGCAGTACTTC
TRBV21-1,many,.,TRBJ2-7,CASSRRTSGGTEQYF,TGTGCCAGCAGCCGACGGACTAGCGGGGGGACCGAGCAGTACTTC
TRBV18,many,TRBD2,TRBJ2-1,CASSPQAGGNEQFF,TGTGCCAGCTCTCCCCAGGCGGGGGGCAATGAGCAGTTCTTC
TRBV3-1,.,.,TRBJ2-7,CASSQGDEQYF,TGTGCCAGCAGCCAGGGGGATGAGCAGTACTTC
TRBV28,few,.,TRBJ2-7,CASTLGTYEQYF,TGTGCCAGCACGCTGGGTACCTACGAGCAGTACTTC
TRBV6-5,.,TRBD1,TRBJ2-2,CASRTDRGVFGTGELFF,TGTGCCAGCCGAACCGACAGGGGAGTCTTTGGCACCGGGGAGCTGTTTTTT
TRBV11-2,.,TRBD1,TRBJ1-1,CASSRIQGDTEAFF,TGTGCCAGCAGCCGCATTCAGGGGGACACTGAAGCTTTCTTT
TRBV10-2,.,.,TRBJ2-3,CASKGTDTQYF,TGCGCCAGCAAGGGGACAGATACGCAGTATTTT
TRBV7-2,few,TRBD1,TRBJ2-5,CASSLRDRGPETQYF,TGTGCCAGCAGCTTAAGGGACAGGGGGCCGGAGACCCAGTACTTC
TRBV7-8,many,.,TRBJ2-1,CASSLKPLVLGSYNEQFF,TGTGCCAGCAGCTTAAAGCCCCTAGTTTTGGGCTCCTACAATGAGCAGTTCTTC
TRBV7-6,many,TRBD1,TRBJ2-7,CASSSVRGTGAPFYLQQYF,TGTGCCAGCAGCTCAGTTCGGGGGACAGGGGCCCCTTTTTACCTTCAGCAGTACTTC
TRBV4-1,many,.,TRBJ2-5,CASSQVGEETQYF,TGCGCCAGCAGCCAAGTAGGGGAAGAGACCCAGTACTTC
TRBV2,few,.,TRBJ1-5,CASGSGTQHF,TGTGCCAGCGGTAGTGGAACCCAGCATTTT
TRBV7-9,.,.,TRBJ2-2,CASSLGQGKNTGELFF,TGTGCCAGCAGCTTAGGGCAGGGCAAGAACACCGGGGAGCTGTTTTTT
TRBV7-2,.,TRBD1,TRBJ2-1,CASSRDRGFGGTYNEQFF,TGTGCCAGCAGCCGGGACAGGGGTTTCGGGGGGACCTACAATGAGCAGTTCTTC
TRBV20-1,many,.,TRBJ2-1,CSASPSTPGDLLRNEQFF,TGCAGTGCTTCTCCATCAACCCCCGGGGACCTCCTACGCAATGAGCAGTTCTTC
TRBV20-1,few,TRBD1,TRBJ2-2,CSALRRTGMIGELFF,TGCAGTGCCCTTCGACGGACAGGGATGATCGGGGAGCTGTTTTTT
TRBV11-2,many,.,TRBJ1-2,CASTQLGSVYGYTF,TGTGCCAGCACCCAACTAGGATCGGTCTATGGCTACACCTTC
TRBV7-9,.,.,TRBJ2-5,CASSLRGQETQYF,TGTGCCAGCAGCTTGAGAGGGCAAGAGACCCAGTACTTC
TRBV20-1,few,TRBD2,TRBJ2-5,CSEGTGTSGGALETQYF,TGCAGTGAGGGGACCGGGACTAGCGGGGGGGCGCTGGAGACCCAGTACTTC
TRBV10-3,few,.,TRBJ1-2,CAITSQGDGYTF,TGTGCCATCACCTCTCAGGGAGATGGCTACACCTTC
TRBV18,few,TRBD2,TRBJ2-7,CASSPLAGRSYEQYF,TGTGCCAGCTCACCACTAGCGGGGAGATCCTACGAGCAGTACTTC
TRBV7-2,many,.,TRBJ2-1,CASSYARGDEQFF,TGTGCCAGCAGCTATGCGAGAGGGGATGAGCAGTTCTTC
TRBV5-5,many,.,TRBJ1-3,CASSLEGRRNSGNTIYF,TGTGCCAGCAGCTTGGAGGGACGTAGGAACTCTGGAAACACCATATATTTT
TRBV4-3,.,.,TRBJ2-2,CASSQDRGSGAPNTGEPFF,TGCGCCAGCAGCCAAGATCGGGGCTCGGGGGCCCCCAACACCGGGGAGCCGTTTTTT
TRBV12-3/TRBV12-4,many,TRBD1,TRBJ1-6,CASRIGTDNSPLHF,TGTGCCAGCAGGATTGGGACAGATAATTCACCCCTCCACTTT
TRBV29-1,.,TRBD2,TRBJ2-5,CSGWSSGGPETQYF,TGCAGCGGATGGAGTAGCGGGGGGCCAGAGACCCAGTACTTC
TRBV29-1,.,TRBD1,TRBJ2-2,CSVGQGALNTGELFF,TGCAGCGTGGGGCAGGGGGCTCTTAACACCGGGGAGCTGTTTTTT
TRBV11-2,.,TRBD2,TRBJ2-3,CASSFRGGNSDTQYF,TGTGCCAGCAGCTTCCGGGGGGGCAACTCAGATACGCAGTATTTT
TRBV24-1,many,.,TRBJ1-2,CATSTSGGTNYGYTF,TGTGCCACCAGTACCTCTGGGGGAACTAACTATGGCTACACCTTC
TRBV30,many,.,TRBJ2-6,CARPPEISGANVLTF,TGTGCCCGCCCCCCCGAGATCTCTGGGGCCAACGTCCTGACTTTC
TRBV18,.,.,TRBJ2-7,CASSPPAGSEQYF,TGTGCCAGCTCACCACCGGCAGGGTCCGAGCAGTACTTC
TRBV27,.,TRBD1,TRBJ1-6,CASSLYYAGQQGNSPLHF,TGTGCCAGCAGTTTGTATTATGCGGGACAGCAAGGAAATTCACCCCTCCACTTT
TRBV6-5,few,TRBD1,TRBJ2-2,CASSWTGGTGELFF,TGTGCCAGCAGTTGGACAGGGGGCACCGGGGAGCTGTTTTTT
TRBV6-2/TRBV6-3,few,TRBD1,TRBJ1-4,CASSLPGQRDEKLFF,TGTGCCAGCAGTTTACCGGGACAGCGGGATGAAAAACTGTTTTTT
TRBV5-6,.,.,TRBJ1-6,CASSPVINGDSPLHF,TGTGCCAGCAGCCCGGTAATTAACGGGGATTCACCCCTCCACTTT
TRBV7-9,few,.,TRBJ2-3,CASSPDQAGQDTQYF,TGTGCCAGCAGCCCCGACCAGGCGGGACAAGATACGCAGTATTTT
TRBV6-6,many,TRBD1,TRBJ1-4,CASSAPGQNNEKLFF,TGTGCCAGCAGTGCCCCGGGACAGAATAATGAAAAACTGTTTTTT
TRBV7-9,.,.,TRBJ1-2,CASSLGGSYGYTF,TGTGCCAGCAGCTTGGGCGGATCTTATGGCTACACCTTC
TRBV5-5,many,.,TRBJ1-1,CASSLTGRTEAFF,TGTGCCAGCAGCTTAACAGGGCGCACTGAAGCTTTCTTT
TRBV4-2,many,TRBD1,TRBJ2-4,CASSQVRQGVQNIQYF,TGTGCCAGCAGCCAAGTTCGACAGGGGGTCCAAAACATTCAGTACTTC
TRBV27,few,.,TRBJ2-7,CASSPGWAYEQYF,TGTGCCAGCAGCCCCGGGTGGGCCTACGAGCAGTACTTC
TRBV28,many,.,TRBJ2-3,CASSFGSGVGDTQYF,TGTGCCAGCAGTTTTGGGTCTGGAGTCGGAGATACGCAGTATTTT